This T cell receptor (beta chain) was identified in a study of cytomegalovirus exposure and HLA in healthy donors. Overall study results and limits: Among TCR sequences, most were rare, though some public TCRs appeared in many donors.

Concerning this clone itself: Its target is not known.

13 Jbeta primers and 60 Vbeta primers were used for the PCR. Generated by immunoSEQ multiplex PCR, the TCRdb table keeps only in-frame clones and is missing some. The sample carries 200,000 to 300,000 clones, roughly 78% recorded once. The CDR3 contains 18 residues. Germline V CDR1 and CDR2: SGHRS, YFSETQ. Trimming took off 4 bases at V and 0 bases at J, with 23 bases between the two ends. Sequenced input: PBMCs. The rearrangement joins TRBV5-1 to TRBJ2-7, with TRBD2 as a possible D gene (6 bases). The TCR sequence derives from a boy between 5 and 17 years old in good health and CMV-seronegative. CDR3 protein: CASSVLVSGVVGSYEQYF. The DNA of the CDR3 is TGCGCCAGCAGCGTACTTGTTAGCGGAGTTGTCGGCTCCTACGAGCAGTACTTC.